The clone carrying this T cell receptor (beta chain) was recorded many times. The antigen is undetermined. Trimming removed 0 bases at V and 7 bases at J, with 13 bases between. This CDR3 is built from 14 residues. Germline V gene sequence: CDR1 SGDLS, CDR2 YYNGEE. This sample was included in a study of CD8 T cells in ankylosing spondylitis. Using its own MiXCR run on the 5' RACE reads, TCRdb lists one record per CDR3 protein. The sample includes around 120,000 distinct CDR3 sequences, about a tenth of them seen just once. The study's findings and limits: Disease-linked clones bore a CD8+ phenotype, appearing relatively rarely in peripheral blood. Seemingly characteristic of ankylosing spondylitis blood was a TCR beta motif consisting of 7 or 8 highly homologous variants. According to the report, clones linked to the disease were significantly enriched in matched synovial fluid samples taken from ankylosing spondylitis patients.

This TCR was sampled from a male donor with ankylosing spondylitis or in good health (not recorded which). The chain is built from TRBV9 and TRBJ1-2; no clear D gene. The source material was blood, either unsorted or a sorted T cell fraction (not recorded which). CDR3 bases: TGTGCCAGCAGCGTAGACGAAGGCTTGCTTGGCTACACCTTC. Translation: CASSVDEGLLGYTF.